These T cell receptor beta chains were read from a single sample in a study of blood T cell repertoires in COVID-19. This table comes from immunoSEQ multiplex PCR, and its TCRdb copy is limited to in-frame clones, with some not included. The sample gives 300,000 to 400,000 clones, 87% of which show up once; roughly a tenth is in the top ten. The material sequenced was peripheral blood. The receptor source for this set is a man aged 25-40 years with COVID-19, enrolled during active disease. The CDR3 runs from the conserved cysteine through the conserved F or W. A D gene is named only where the DNA matches it firmly. Expanded clones are given a class, and other clones once, few, many or no size at all.

cdr3_nt cdr3_aa d_call clone_size j_call v_call cdr3_length
TGTGCCACACGAGCGGGAGGTTACACAGATACGCAGTATTTT CATRAGGYTDTQYF TRBD2 - TRBJ2-3 TRBV4-2 14
TGTGCCAGCTCACCATTCCTCACAGGGGAGAGCTCTGGAAACACCATATATTTT CASSPFLTGESSGNTIYF TRBD1 - TRBJ1-3 TRBV18 18
TGTGCCAGCTCACGGGAGGTGACTAGCGCTAATGAAAAACTGTTTTTT CASSREVTSANEKLFF - - TRBJ1-4 TRBV18 16
TGTGCCAGCAGTTTCGGTTCGACAGGGACCTCAGAGCAGTACTTC CASSFGSTGTSEQYF TRBD1 - TRBJ2-7 TRBV28 15
TGTGCCAGCAGCCAGAGACCCGGGACAGACCATCAGCCCCAGCATTTT CASSQRPGTDHQPQHF TRBD1 many TRBJ1-5 TRBV4-2 16
TGCGCCAGCAGCGCGGGACAGGGGGCAGACGAGCAGTACTTC CASSAGQGADEQYF TRBD1 - TRBJ2-7 TRBV5-1 14
TGTGCCAGCAGCTTGGCTACTAGCGGGACCGGGGAGCTGTTTTTT CASSLATSGTGELFF TRBD2 once TRBJ2-2 TRBV5-5 15
TGTGCCACCAGTGACTCAGGGTGGACCGGGGAGCTGTTTTTT CATSDSGWTGELFF - - TRBJ2-2 TRBV24-1 14
TGTGCCAGCAGACGGGGAGAAAAACTGTTTTTT CASRRGEKLFF - - TRBJ1-4 TRBV6-5 11
TGTGCCAGCAGCCCCGGGAGGGGTAGCGGAATTTACGAGCAGTACTTC CASSPGRGSGIYEQYF TRBD2 - TRBJ2-7 TRBV3-1/TRBV3-2 16
TGTGCCAGCAGCTTAGGCCCGGGGACAGGGACCTACGAGCAGTACTTC CASSLGPGTGTYEQYF TRBD1 - TRBJ2-7 TRBV7-2 16
TGTGCCAGCTCTCACAGGGATTGGGACGGAAACACCATATATTTT CASSHRDWDGNTIYF - - TRBJ1-3 TRBV18 15
TGTGCCAGCAGCTTGCGTGCAGGGAATCAGCCCCAGCATTTT CASSLRAGNQPQHF - - TRBJ1-5 TRBV5-8 14
TGTGCCAGCAGCTTGCAATCTAGCGGGTTTCGCCCTATGTCGACCGGGGAGCTGTTTTTT CASSLQSSGFRPMSTGELFF TRBD2 - TRBJ2-2 TRBV5-8 20
TGTGCCAGCAGCCCCCGGGTATCTGGAAACACCATATATTTT CASSPRVSGNTIYF - - TRBJ1-3 TRBV13 14
TGTGCCAGCACCCGACAGGGGGTCTACGAGCAGTACTTC CASTRQGVYEQYF TRBD1 - TRBJ2-7 TRBV3-1/TRBV3-2 13
TGTGCCAGCAGTTACTTGCTCCGGGCGCAGTATTTT CASSYLLRAQYF - - TRBJ2-3 TRBV6-6 12
TGTGCCAGTAGTGTAGGGACATTAAACCCCCCCACAGATACGCAGTATTTT CASSVGTLNPPTDTQYF - - TRBJ2-3 TRBV19 17
TGTGCCAGTAGGGGACAGGGTGCTCGCAATCAGCCCCAGCATTTT CASRGQGARNQPQHF TRBD1 - TRBJ1-5 TRBV19 15
TGTGCCAGCAGTTCGATCGCGGAGGACAGGGGGTATTATCAGCCCCAGCATTTT CASSSIAEDRGYYQPQHF TRBD1 - TRBJ1-5 TRBV28 18
TGTGCCAGCAGCTTAGGGGACAAAACACAAGAGCAGTACTTC CASSLGDKTQEQYF - - TRBJ2-7 TRBV7-6 14
TGTGCCAGCAGTTCCGAGCCCTCCTACGAGCAGTACTTC CASSSEPSYEQYF - - TRBJ2-7 TRBV12-3/TRBV12-4 13
TGTGCCAGCAGCTTAGGGGGAGCTAACACCATATATTTT CASSLGGANTIYF - - TRBJ1-3 TRBV11-2 13
TGTGCCTGGAAGGGGCAGGGGAACACTGAAGCTTTCTTT CAWKGQGNTEAFF - - TRBJ1-1 TRBV30 13
TGCGCCAGCAGCCAAGATCAAATCCAGGACAGGCGAGGCTACACCTTC CASSQDQIQDRRGYTF TRBD1 - TRBJ1-2 TRBV4-3 16
TGTGCCAGCTCACCGGCGGGCCCCCCTGAAGCTTTCTTT CASSPAGPPEAFF - once TRBJ1-1 TRBV18 13
TGTGCCAGTAGTATCCGCGGGCAGATCTTCTACGAGCAGTACTTC CASSIRGQIFYEQYF - - TRBJ2-7 TRBV19 15
TGTGCCAGTTGTCGACAGGGCACTGAAGCTTTCTTT CASCRQGTEAFF TRBD1 - TRBJ1-1 TRBV19 12
TGTGCCAGCACGGACAGGGGGAATTACAATGAGCAGTTCTTC CASTDRGNYNEQFF TRBD1 few TRBJ2-1 TRBV27 14
TGTGCCAGCAGCAAGGGACAGAACTATGGCTACACCTTC CASSKGQNYGYTF TRBD1 - TRBJ1-2 TRBV7-9 13
TGTGCCAGCAGCGTACAGGGAGGTGGGGGGGCTGCGTTAGATACGCAGTATTTT CASSVQGGGGAALDTQYF - - TRBJ2-3 TRBV9 18
TGTGCCAGCAGCACCGGTCCCTACGAGCAGTACTTC CASSTGPYEQYF - - TRBJ2-7 TRBV7-6 12
TGTGCCAGCACCTTGAGGGTAGCGGGAATAAATGGTGAGCAGTTCTTC CASTLRVAGINGEQFF TRBD2 - TRBJ2-1 TRBV5-5 16
TGTGCCATCAGTGAGAGGACTTCCTACGAGCAGTACTTC CAISERTSYEQYF - once TRBJ2-7 TRBV10-3 13
TGCGCCAGCAGCCCGTATAGCGGGGGGCACTACAATGAGCAGTTCTTC CASSPYSGGHYNEQFF TRBD2 - TRBJ2-1 TRBV5-1 16
TGTGCCACCAGCAGAGCAGGGGCTGCTAGCTATGGCTACACCTTC CATSRAGAASYGYTF - - TRBJ1-2 TRBV15 15
TGCGCCAGCAGCTTGATCTCCTACACCGGGGAGCTGTTTTTT CASSLISYTGELFF - once TRBJ2-2 TRBV5-1 14
TGTGCCAGCAGCTTAGGACAGTTACAAGAGACCCAGTACTTC CASSLGQLQETQYF - once TRBJ2-5 TRBV11-2 14
TGTGCCAGCAGCTTAACTAACTCGGACACCGAACCCCTCCACTTT CASSLTNSDTEPLHF - - TRBJ1-6 TRBV7-3 15
TGTGCCAGCAGCCCCCCAGGGGTTTTCGACGAGCAGTACTTC CASSPPGVFDEQYF - - TRBJ2-7 TRBV14 14
TGTGCCTGGATCCCTACTGACAGGGCCTACGAGCAGTACTTC CAWIPTDRAYEQYF TRBD1 - TRBJ2-7 TRBV30 14
TGTGCCAGCAGCTTAGTCGGGCAGGGGGCCAAAAACATTCAGTACTTC CASSLVGQGAKNIQYF - once TRBJ2-4 TRBV7-9 16
TGTGCCAGCAGTTTATATTATCGTGGCGGGAGCACAGATACGCAGTATTTT CASSLYYRGGSTDTQYF - - TRBJ2-3 TRBV27 17
TGTGCCACCAGCAGAGTATCGGTCGTGAGCACCGGGGAGCTGTTTTTT CATSRVSVVSTGELFF - - TRBJ2-2 TRBV15 16
TGTGCCAGCAGCTTAAACAGGGACAATGAGCAGTTCTTC CASSLNRDNEQFF - - TRBJ2-1 TRBV11-3 13
TGTGCCAGCAGCTTAGCCCTCCGGTATAATTCACCCCTCCACTTT CASSLALRYNSPLHF - - TRBJ1-6 TRBV7-9 15
TGCAGCGTTGACAGGGGGCCGGGCACTGAAGCTTTCTTT CSVDRGPGTEAFF TRBD1 - TRBJ1-1 TRBV29-1 13
TGTGCCAGCAGCTCCGACAGACTGAACACTGAAGCTTTCTTT CASSSDRLNTEAFF - - TRBJ1-1 TRBV7-8 14
TGTGGACGGGGATATGAAAACACCATATATTTT CGRGYENTIYF - - TRBJ1-3 TRBV30 11
TGTGCCAGCAGCGACAGGGGCTACGAGCAGTACTTC CASSDRGYEQYF TRBD1 - TRBJ2-7 TRBV2 12
TGTGCCAGCACCACAAATGGGGCAGATAGCAATCAGCCCCAGCATTTT CASTTNGADSNQPQHF - - TRBJ1-5 TRBV28 16
TGCGCCAGTCACCGGTCGGAGGGGGCCGGGGGAGATACGCAGTATTTT CASHRSEGAGGDTQYF - - TRBJ2-3 TRBV5-1 16
TGTGCCAGCAGTTCGTCACAGGTCTCCTACGAGCAGTACTTC CASSSSQVSYEQYF - - TRBJ2-7 TRBV6-5 14
TGTGCCAGCAGCTCGGCGGGATCCTACAATGAGCAGTTCTTC CASSSAGSYNEQFF - few TRBJ2-1 TRBV5-8 14
TGCAGCGTTGTATCGGACAGTTACTATGGCTACACCTTC CSVVSDSYYGYTF - - TRBJ1-2 TRBV29-1 13
TGTGCCAGCAGTCCCGGGACAGGGTCCGATGAGCAGTTCTTC CASSPGTGSDEQFF TRBD1 - TRBJ2-1 TRBV6-5 14
TGTGCCAGCAGACGAAGCGGGGGGAGTGCAGATACGCAGTATTTT CASRRSGGSADTQYF TRBD2 - TRBJ2-3 TRBV14 15
TGTGCCAGCAGCCTCCGGGCTAGCGGGAGTAACGATGAGCAGTTCTTC CASSLRASGSNDEQFF TRBD2 - TRBJ2-1 TRBV7-2 16
TGTGCCAGCAGCTTGGGGGCGACCTCTGGAAACACCATATATTTT CASSLGATSGNTIYF - - TRBJ1-3 TRBV5-6 15